One and the same sample provided the 28 T cell receptor beta chains below, sequenced in a study of neoadjuvant nivolumab and ipilimumab in lung cancer. Measured with immunoSEQ multiplex PCR; TCRdb has only the in-frame clones, and not every one. The sample includes about 19,000 clones, over 80% of them seen just once. The specimen comprised peripheral blood, sampled before neoadjuvant nivolumab, alone or with ipilimumab. These receptors were obtained from an adult with non-small cell lung cancer.

The sample holds one count of this clone. J is TRBJ1-2 and V is TRBV25-1; D gene ambiguous. Germline lookup yields CDR1 MGHDK and CDR2 SYGVNS. V was pared by 3 bases and J by 4 bases, with 9 bases between. The CDR3 sequence is 13 residues long. CDR3 sequence (DNA): TGTGCCAGCAGTGACGTTAGGGCCTATGGCTACACCTTC. Amino acids: CASSDVRAYGYTF.

The J gene is TRBJ1-2, the V gene TRBV7-9; a weak D match, TRBD1 (5 bases). The germline V gene has CDR1 SEHNR and CDR2 FQNEAQ (reference sequence). Trimming pared 5 bases from V and 2 bases from J, leaving 18 bases between. CDR3 size: 16 residues. The DNA of the CDR3 is TGTGCCAGCAGCCAAGTTGGGGGGATGGTAAACTATGGCTACACCTTC. Translated, it gives CASSQVGGMVNYGYTF.

The chain carries TRBV20-1 and TRBJ2-5; D unclear. Trimming shortened V by 3 bases and J by 4 bases, and 6 bases separated the two germline ends. CDR3 length: 11 amino acids. The germline V gene encodes CDR1 DFQATT and CDR2 SNEGSKA (reference sequence). CDR3 amino acids: CSARPLETQYF. CDR3 in DNA: TGCAGTGCTAGGCCCTTAGAGACCCAGTACTTC.

The CDR3: CASGTGFSTGELFF. Written as DNA, the CDR3 is TGTGCCAGCGGGACAGGGTTCAGCACCGGGGAGCTGTTTTTT. The chain couples TRBV6-1 to TRBJ2-2; 9 bases are a match to TRBD1. Trimming removed 8 bases from V and 4 bases from J; junction bases left unmatched: 5. CDR3 length: 14 amino acids. The germline gives CDR1 MNHNS, CDR2 SASEGT.

The CDR3 sequence: CAWTPPDGPLGEQYF. The CDR3, as DNA: TGTGCCTGGACCCCCCCGGACGGGCCTTTGGGCGAGCAGTACTTC. J is TRBJ2-7 and V is TRBV30; D call uncertain. This CDR3 region has 15 residues. The V end lost 4 bases, the J end lost 6 bases, and 22 bases lay between the germline ends. CDR1 and CDR2 (germline): GTSNPN, SVGIG (reference sequence). Drawing the rest from reference TRBV30 and TRBJ2-7, the complete variable domain is SQTIHQWPATLVQPVGSPLSLECTVEGTSNPNLYWYRQAAGRGLQLLFYSVGIGQISSEVPQNLSASRPQDRQFILSSKKLLLSDSGFYLCAWTPPDGPLGEQYFGPGTRLTVT.

The J gene is TRBJ2-5, the V gene TRBV29-1, with TRBD2 matching over 7 bases. V dropped 3 bases and J dropped 5; count of bases not matched to a gene: 6. The CDR3 runs 13 residues. CDR1 SQVTM and CDR2 ANQGSEA come from the germline V gene. This CDR3 is CSVEGSGGETQYF. The CDR3 coding sequence is TGCAGCGTTGAGGGGTCGGGGGGTGAGACCCAGTACTTC. Using reference TRBV29-1 and TRBJ2-5 for the parts outside the CDR3, the full variable domain is SAVISQKPSRDICQRGTSLTIQCQVDSQVTMMFWYRQQPGQSLTLIATANQGSEATYESGFVIDKFPISRPNLTFSTLTVSNMSPEDSSIYLCSVEGSGGETQYFGPGTRLLVL.

This chain connects TRBV7-3 to TRBJ2-1, with TRBD2 identical over 7 bases. Germline V lookup: CDR1 SGHTA, CDR2 FQGTGA. The CDR3 is 13 amino acids. Unmatched junction bases numbered 7, after V lost 5 bases and J lost 9 bases. For the CDR3, the DNA is TGTGCCAGCAGCCCAAACACGGGGGGTGAGCAGTTCTTC. The encoded protein is CASSPNTGGEQFF.

The genes are TRBV5-6 and TRBJ2-6, with TRBD1 as a possible D gene (6 bases). The ends were cut back, 5 bases at V and 8 bases at J, with 20 bases in the middle. CDR3 size: 16 residues. Germline V gene sequence: CDR1 SGHDT, CDR2 YYEEEE. CDR3 nucleotide sequence: TGTGCCAGCAGGTTTGAAGGGGGTCAGGAGCCCAACGTCCTGACTTTC. Its translation: CASRFEGGQEPNVLTF. Together with reference TRBV5-6 and TRBJ2-6, the CDR3 gives the full variable domain: DAGVTQSPTHLIKTRGQQVTLRCSPKSGHDTVSWYQQALGQGPQFIFQYYEEEERQRGNFPDRFSGHQFPNYSSELNVNALLLGDSALYLCASRFEGGQEPNVLTFGAGSRLTVL.

The chain recombines TRBV10-2 with TRBJ1-5; TRBD1 is a possible D gene (5 bases). The CDR3 has 15 residues. Germline lookup yields CDR1 WSHSY and CDR2 SAAADI. Trimming removed 8 bases from V and 6 bases from J, with 20 bases in between. CDR3 nucleotide sequence: TGCGCCAGCGGAATGGGACCCGAAGCAAGTCAGCCCCAGCATTTT. Its translation: CASGMGPEASQPQHF.

The chain combines TRBV28 with TRBJ2-7, with D tentatively TRBD1 or TRBD2 (8 bases each). This CDR3 has 12 residues. Germline lookup yields CDR1 MDHEN and CDR2 SYDVKM. The CDR3 DNA follows: TGTGCTAGCGGGGACAGGACCCACGAGCAGTACTTC. Its translation: CASGDRTHEQYF.

The chain carries TRBV5-1 and TRBJ2-1; 8 bases align to TRBD2. The length of the CDR3 is 17 residues. V gave up 0 bases and J gave up 6 bases; unmatched junction bases: 11. Germline CDR1 and CDR2: SGHRS and YFSETQ. The CDR3: CASSLVVLGLGGNEQFF. The CDR3 bases are TGCGCCAGCAGCTTGGTGGTTTTGGGACTAGGTGGCAATGAGCAGTTCTTC.

This clone was recorded once. The chain joins TRBV6-5 to TRBJ1-1; D is undetermined. V was trimmed by 8 bases and J by 1 base, leaving 14 bases between them. The germline CDR1 and CDR2 sequences are MNHEY and SVGAGI. The CDR3 extends over 14 amino acids. The DNA of the CDR3 is TGTGCCAGCCTCCCAGATAGGGAGAACACTGAAGCTTTCTTT. Translation: CASLPDRENTEAFF.

This clone showed up just once. The chain couples TRBV2 to TRBJ2-7; TRBD1 aligns across 7 bases. V dropped 6 bases and J dropped 0; count of bases not matched to a gene: 8. Germline values: CDR1 SNHLY, CDR2 FYNNEI. This CDR3 contains 15 residues. In DNA form, the CDR3 reads TGTGCCAGCAGCGCAGGACAGGCGTCCTCCTACGAGCAGTACTTC. This codes for CASSAGQASSYEQYF.

This chain connects TRBV27 to TRBJ1-2, with a possible D match to TRBD1 (6 bases). The CDR3 is 14 amino acids. CDR1 and CDR2 from the germline V gene are MNHEY and SMNVEV (reference sequence). Trimming pared 2 bases from V and 4 bases from J, leaving 11 bases between. Here the CDR3 DNA reads TGTGCCAGCAGTTTAGCGGGGGACACCTATGGCTACACCTTC. Residues: CASSLAGDTYGYTF.

The gene calls are TRBV29-1 and TRBJ2-7, with D perhaps TRBD2 (5 bases). V was cut by 0 bases and J by 4 bases, with 16 bases left in between. Germline values: CDR1 SQVTM, CDR2 ANQGSEA. The CDR3 is made up of 15 amino acids. The CDR3 is CSVEDRGHLPYEQYF. The CDR3 DNA is TGCAGCGTTGAAGATCGGGGTCACCTCCCTTACGAGCAGTACTTC.

The chain has TRBV6-5 and TRBJ1-4; tentative D call: TRBD1 (6 bases). Trimming pared 2 bases from V and 7 bases from J, leaving 14 bases between. Germline V gene sequence: CDR1 MNHEY, CDR2 SVGAGI. The CDR3 spans 15 residues. The CDR3 DNA follows: TGTGCCAGCAGTTACGGGGGGGGCCGGGTTGAAAAACTGTTTTTT. It encodes CASSYGGGRVEKLFF.

This clone was seen a handful of times. This sequence joins TRBV5-4 and TRBJ2-1; D is possibly TRBD2 (7 bases). Germline CDR1 SGHNT, CDR2 YYREEE (reference sequence). The V end lost 1 base, the J end lost 2 bases, and 16 bases lay between the germline ends. CDR3 length equals 17 residues. The CDR3 is CASSLWEGGGTYNEQFF. The CDR3 nucleotides read TGTGCCAGCAGCTTGTGGGAAGGGGGGGGAACCTACAATGAGCAGTTCTTC.

The rearrangement links TRBV7-9 to TRBJ1-1; unclear D gene. V lost 1 base to trimming and J lost 0 bases, with 9 bases between them. The CDR3 totals 15 residues. The germline CDR1 and CDR2 sequences are SEHNR and FQNEAQ (reference sequence). The CDR3 DNA sequence: TGTGCCAGCAGCTTAGAAGGGATGATGAACACTGAAGCTTTCTTT. Translation: CASSLEGMMNTEAFF.

The chain carries TRBV29-1 and TRBJ2-3, with D tentatively TRBD1 or TRBD2 (6 bases each). This CDR3 has 13 residues. Per the germline V gene, CDR1 is SQVTM and CDR2 is ANQGSEA. The V and J ends lost 8 bases and 4 bases respectively, with 16 bases between them. The CDR3 loop is CSYGQGRPDTQYF. CDR3 bases: TGCAGCTACGGGCAGGGGAGGCCAGATACGCAGTATTTT.

The V and J genes are TRBV5-5 and TRBJ2-7; D gene ambiguous. The germline CDR1 and CDR2 sequences are SGHKS and YYEKEE (reference sequence). V was shortened by 5 bases and J by 2 bases, with 14 bases between the two germline ends. The CDR3 has 14 amino acids. The CDR3 is CASSQRTETYEQYF. For the CDR3, the DNA is TGTGCCAGCAGTCAAAGGACGGAAACCTACGAGCAGTACTTC.

The CDR3 region is CASSSGTPGTQYF. Here the CDR3 DNA reads TGCGCCAGCAGCTCCGGGACCCCGGGGACGCAGTATTTT. The rearrangement links TRBV5-1 to TRBJ2-3; D is tentatively TRBD1 or TRBD2 (5 bases each). Per the germline V gene, CDR1 is SGHRS and CDR2 is YFSETQ. V lost 3 bases to trimming and J lost 9 bases, with 14 bases between them. The CDR3 is made up of 13 amino acids. The complete variable domain, with remaining parts taken from reference TRBV5-1 and TRBJ2-3, reads KAGVTQTPRYLIKTRGQQVTLSCSPISGHRSVSWYQQTPGQGLQFLFEYFSETQRNKGNFPGRFSGRQFSNSRSEMNVSTLELGDSALYLCASSSGTPGTQYFGPGTRLTVL.

V gene TRBV5-1 combines with J gene TRBJ1-2; D uncertain. The CDR3 runs 15 residues. Trimming took 0 bases from V and 6 from J, leaving 15 bases between them. Per the germline V gene, CDR1 is SGHRS and CDR2 is YFSETQ. CDR3 DNA: TGCGCCAGCAGCTTGGACACGGGATCACGGGATGGCTACACCTTC. The encoded protein is CASSLDTGSRDGYTF.

The CDR3 sequence: CATSREPGGLSYEQYF. CDR3 DNA: TGTGCCACCAGCAGAGAGCCAGGGGGTCTGTCCTACGAGCAGTACTTC. This sequence joins TRBV15 and TRBJ2-7; 7 bases agree with TRBD1. This CDR3 is 16 amino acids long. Germline CDR1 and CDR2: LNHNV and YYDKDF (reference sequence). V shed 0 bases and J 1 base; nucleotides not matched to a gene: 6.

V gene TRBV29-1 combines with J gene TRBJ2-1, with D possibly being TRBD2 (6 bases). V was clipped by 6 bases and J by 4 bases, with 13 bases between them. Germline V gene sequence: CDR1 SQVTM, CDR2 ANQGSEA. This CDR3 is 13 amino acids long. The CDR3 is CSVVGGTYNEQFF. CDR3 nucleotides: TGCAGCGTCGTCGGAGGGACTTACAATGAGCAGTTCTTC.

The V call is TRBV5-1, the J call TRBJ2-3; D remains ambiguous. There are 16 residues in the CDR3. The germline V and J ends were trimmed by 0 bases and 2 bases, with 13 bases remaining between them. CDR1 is SGHRS and CDR2 is YFSETQ in the germline V gene. CDR3 protein: CASSLDFVYATDTQYF. For the CDR3, the DNA is TGCGCCAGCAGCTTGGATTTCGTTTACGCCACAGATACGCAGTATTTT.

The chain recombines TRBV6-6 with TRBJ2-2, with a tentative D call TRBD2 (5 bases). CDR1 is MNHNY and CDR2 is SVGAGI in the germline V gene (reference sequence). This CDR3 contains 15 residues. V lost 6 bases and J 4 bases, leaving 15 bases between the germline ends. Written as DNA, the CDR3 is TGTGCCAGCAGCCCTTCGCGGGTGAGCACCGGGGAGCTGTTTTTT. It encodes CASSPSRVSTGELFF.

The chain has TRBV4-1 and TRBJ2-7, with TRBD2 matching 13 bases. The CDR3 covers 15 residues. V lost 3 bases to trimming and J lost 2 bases; unmatched junction nucleotides: 1. Germline-derived CDR1 and CDR2 are MGHRA and YSYEKL. The DNA for the CDR3 is TGCGCCAGCAGCCAGGGACTAGCGGGAACCTACGAGCAGTACTTC. Translated, it gives CASSQGLAGTYEQYF.

The rearrangement joins TRBV7-6 to TRBJ2-5, with D possibly TRBD1 on 6 matching bases. Germline V CDR1 and CDR2: SGHVS, FNYEAQ. V was trimmed by 4 bases and J by 7 bases, leaving 16 bases between them. The CDR3 consists of 14 residues. CDR3 bases: TGTGCCAGCAGCTCGGACAGCTCATGGGGGACCCAGTACTTC. Encoded protein: CASSSDSSWGTQYF. Complete variable domain (other parts from reference TRBV7-6 and TRBJ2-5): GAGVSQSPRYKVTKRGQDVALRCDPISGHVSLYWYRQALGQGPEFLTYFNYEAQQDKSGLPNDRFSAERPEGSISTLTIQRTEQRDSAMYRCASSSDSSWGTQYFGPGTRLLVL.